One sample yielded the 21 T cell receptor beta chains listed below, sequenced in a study of blood T cell repertoires in COVID-19. Generated by immunoSEQ multiplex PCR, the TCRdb table keeps only in-frame clones and is missing some. This sample has under 250,000 clones; around nine tenths occur once, and the top ten carry about 1.7%. Sequencing was performed on peripheral blood. The receptors shown here come from a woman in her sixties who had recovered from COVID-19.

The chain uses TRBV4-2 and TRBJ2-2, with D maybe TRBD1 (5 bases). V gave up 0 bases and J gave up 5 bases, with 7 bases separating them. Germline-derived CDR1 and CDR2 are LGHNA and YNFKEQ. There are 14 residues in the CDR3. The CDR3 DNA reads as TGTGCCAGCAGCCAAGATCAGGGTACCGGGGAGCTGTTTTTT. Its protein is CASSQDQGTGELFF.

This clone appeared a few times. The chain joins TRBV27 to TRBJ2-7; D gene unclear. CDR1 is MNHEY, CDR2 SMNVEV, per germline (reference sequence). Between the trimmed V and J ends, which lost 0 bases and 2 bases, there was a span of 8 bases. The CDR3 is made up of 14 amino acids. CDR3 nucleotide sequence: TGTGCCAGCAGTTTATCCCCGAACACCTACGAGCAGTACTTC. Encoded protein: CASSLSPNTYEQYF.

V and J are TRBV7-3 and TRBJ2-7, with 8 bases fitting TRBD1. J lost 9 bases, V lost 5 bases, and 12 bases had no gene match. CDR1 and CDR2 from the germline V gene are SGHTA and FQGTGA. The CDR3 length is 14 residues. The CDR3 spells CASSPYGQGAVQYF. The CDR3 bases are TGTGCCAGCAGCCCTTACGGACAGGGAGCGGTGCAGTACTTC.

The chain links TRBV11-2 to TRBJ2-3; tentatively, D is TRBD1 (7 bases). V was pared by 0 bases and J by 3 bases, with 22 bases between. Per the germline V gene, CDR1 is SGHAT and CDR2 is FQNNGV. The CDR3 runs to 19 residues. CDR3 nucleotides: TGTGCCAGCAGCTTAGATTGGGCAGGGGGGTCGGTTAATACAGATACGCAGTATTTT. This translates into CASSLDWAGGSVNTDTQYF.

The chain carries TRBV19 and TRBJ1-4; 10 bases fit TRBD1. The length of the CDR3 is 16 residues. V dropped 5 bases and J dropped 8; count of bases not matched to a gene: 11. Germline CDR1 LNHDA, CDR2 SQIVND (reference sequence). CDR3 DNA: TGTGCCAGTAGTGAATCGCCCGGGACAGGGGACGAAAAACTGTTTTTT. Amino acid sequence: CASSESPGTGDEKLFF.

The gene calls are TRBV6-1 and TRBJ1-6; the D gene is possibly TRBD1 (6 bases). The germline V gene has CDR1 MNHNS and CDR2 SASEGT. The CDR3 has 13 residues. V was trimmed by 5 bases and J by 6 bases, leaving 8 bases between them. The DNA for the CDR3 is TGTGCCAGCAGTCCAGGGGTTAATTCACCCCTCCACTTT. Protein sequence: CASSPGVNSPLHF.

The chain has TRBV12-3 or TRBV12-4 and TRBJ1-6; no firm D call. The CDR3 is made up of 12 amino acids. The V end was cut by 5 bases, the J end by 9 bases, with 8 bases between. The CDR3 reads CASSPEGSPLHF. DNA of the CDR3: TGTGCCAGCAGTCCTGAGGGTTCACCCCTCCACTTT.

The chain links TRBV11-3 to TRBJ1-3; D is uncertain. The CDR3 is 16 residues long. The V and J ends lost 7 bases and 0 bases respectively, with 16 bases between them. Germline lookup yields CDR1 SGHNT and CDR2 YENEEA. The CDR3: CASIQATAGSGNTIYF. For the CDR3, the DNA is TGTGCCAGCATCCAGGCCACGGCAGGCTCTGGAAACACCATATATTTT.

The chain carries TRBV9 and TRBJ2-3; 13 nucleotides align to TRBD2. Germline V CDR1 and CDR2: SGDLS, YYNGEE. This CDR3 has 16 amino acids. With V trimmed by 3 bases and J by 8 bases, 9 bases remained unmatched. The CDR3 DNA reads as TGTGCCAGCAGCGCCGGGACTAGCGGGGATGGCGCTACGCAGTATTTT. The encoded protein is CASSAGTSGDGATQYF.

The CDR3 nucleotides read TGTGCCAGCAGCTTAGACAGGTTGTATGGCTACACCTTC. Its protein is CASSLDRLYGYTF. J is TRBJ1-2 and V is TRBV7-2, with TRBD1 as a possible D gene (5 bases). The germline CDR1 and CDR2 sequences are SGHTA and FQGNSA. The V end lost 1 base, the J end lost 5 bases, and 8 bases lay between the germline ends. The CDR3 totals 13 residues.

The gene calls are TRBV7-2 and TRBJ2-7; perhaps TRBD1 as D (5 bases). There are 14 residues in the CDR3. The germline V and J ends were trimmed by 5 bases and 2 bases, with 13 bases remaining between them. Germline-derived CDR1 and CDR2 are SGHTA and FQGNSA. The DNA of the CDR3 is TGTGCCAGCAGCCCTCAGGGTAGGGCCTACGAGCAGTACTTC. Translated: CASSPQGRAYEQYF.

This clone was recorded only once. The V call is TRBV28, the J call TRBJ2-1, with D tentatively TRBD1 (5 bases). This CDR3 region has 12 residues. Deletions cut 7 bases from V and 4 bases from J, with 8 bases between. CDR1 and CDR2 from the germline V gene are MDHEN and SYDVKM. Written as DNA, the CDR3 is TGTGCCAGCATTTCAGGGTACAATGAGCAGTTCTTC. Protein: CASISGYNEQFF.

J is TRBJ1-5 and V is TRBV23-1, with a possible D match to TRBD1 (6 bases). TRBV23-1 is annotated as an ORF whose role is uncertain. Trimming cost V 5 bases and J 0 bases, with 11 bases left between them. This CDR3 comprises 15 residues. The CDR3 loop reads CASSLTGDSNQPQHF. CDR3 sequence (DNA): TGCGCCAGCAGTTTGACAGGCGATAGCAATCAGCCCCAGCATTTT.

J is TRBJ2-7 and V is TRBV7-9, with 9 bases that match TRBD1. Germline V gene data show CDR1 as SEHNR and CDR2 as FQNEAQ (reference sequence). This CDR3 comprises 14 residues. Germline trimming cut 2 bases from V and 7 bases from J; bases unmatched to any gene: 6. Here the CDR3 reads CASSLMGQGYEQYF. CDR3 bases: TGTGCCAGCAGCTTAATGGGACAGGGTTATGAGCAGTACTTC. Full variable domain (remainder filled in from reference TRBV7-9 and TRBJ2-7): DTGVSQNPRHKITKRGQNVTFRCDPISEHNRLYWYRQTLGQGPEFLTYFQNEAQLEKSRLLSDRFSAERPKGSFSTLEIQRTEQGDSAMYLCASSLMGQGYEQYFGPGTRLTVT.

V usage is TRBV7-2 and J usage is TRBJ1-5, with D possibly being TRBD1 (6 bases). Germline V gives CDR1 SGHTA, CDR2 FQGNSA. The V end was cut by 6 bases, the J end by 6 bases, with 15 bases between. This CDR3 has 14 residues. The CDR3 here is CASRLYRDTQPQHF. CDR3 coding DNA: TGTGCCAGCAGGCTATACCGGGACACTCAGCCCCAGCATTTT.

The V and J genes are TRBV6-5 and TRBJ1-1, with 8 positions matching TRBD1. The CDR3 has 16 amino acids. Looked up from germline, CDR1 is MNHEY and CDR2 is SVGAGI. The trim removed 2 bases at V and 2 bases at J, leaving 7 bases unmatched. The chain's CDR3 is CASSYRTGTYNTEAFF. As DNA, the CDR3 is TGTGCCAGCAGTTACCGGACAGGGACTTATAACACTGAAGCTTTCTTT.

The chain recombines TRBV7-2 with TRBJ1-6, with 7 nucleotides matching TRBD1. Germline V lookup: CDR1 SGHTA, CDR2 FQGNSA. V was pared by 4 bases and J by 5 bases, with 8 bases of the junction left unmatched. The CDR3 extends over 16 amino acids. The CDR3 is CASSSAGTAHNSPLHF. CDR3 sequence (DNA): TGTGCCAGCAGCTCCGCCGGGACAGCCCATAATTCACCCCTCCACTTT.

The V gene is TRBV29-1, the J gene TRBJ2-1; the D is unclear. The CDR3 is made up of 17 amino acids. CDR1 is SQVTM and CDR2 is ANQGSEA in the germline V gene. The ends were cut back, 7 bases at V and 7 bases at J, with 29 bases in the middle. The chain's CDR3 is CSAPDLGFGSTRNEQFF. CDR3 DNA: TGCAGCGCCCCCGATCTAGGTTTCGGGTCAACAAGAAATGAGCAGTTCTTC.

The J gene is TRBJ2-5, the V gene TRBV7-2; 8 bases fit TRBD1. V was pared by 0 bases and J by 4 bases, with 7 bases of the junction left unmatched. The CDR3 spans 16 residues. The germline CDR1 and CDR2 sequences are SGHTA and FQGNSA. CDR3 amino acids: CASSLAAQGVTETQYF. CDR3 nucleotide sequence: TGTGCCAGCAGCTTAGCGGCACAGGGGGTCACAGAGACCCAGTACTTC.

The rearrangement joins TRBV19 to TRBJ1-5; maybe TRBD1 (6 bases). The CDR3 is 15 residues long. The ends were cut back, 5 bases at V and 5 bases at J, with 16 bases in the middle. Per germline, CDR1 LNHDA and CDR2 SQIVND (reference sequence). The CDR3 bases are TGTGCCAGTAGTGCCGTATCCTGGGGGCATCAGCCCCAGCATTTT. This encodes CASSAVSWGHQPQHF. The full variable domain, with the rest looked up from reference TRBV19 and TRBJ1-5, is DGGITQSPKYLFRKEGQNVTLSCEQNLNHDAMYWYRQDPGQGLRLIYYSQIVNDFQKGDIAEGYSVSREKKESFPLTVTSAQKNPTAFYLCASSAVSWGHQPQHFGDGTRLSIL.

This sequence joins TRBV5-1 and TRBJ2-6; TRBD2 agrees at 9 bases. The length of the CDR3 is 20 residues. The germline V gene has CDR1 SGHRS and CDR2 YFSETQ. V gave up 3 bases and J gave up 1 base; unmatched junction bases: 14. In DNA, the CDR3 is TGCGCCAGCAGCTCGGGGTTCCGGACTAGCGAAGTTTCTGGGGCCAACGTCCTGACTTTC. It specifies CASSSGFRTSEVSGANVLTF.